These T cell receptor beta chains were read from a single sample in a study of T-cell memory formation after mild COVID-19. Each CDR3 protein is one row after TCRdb ran MiXCR on the 5' RACE reads. The sample holds about 200,000 distinct CDR3 sequences, over 9.5% seen once. The sequencing input was PBMCs or a T cell subset sorted from them (not recorded which). The source of these receptors is a man in his late teens or twenties who had mild COVID-19 (a few samples of this study predate the infection). Cell type and time point are not known. Each CDR3 is given with its conserved first and last residue. A D gene is named only where the DNA matches it firmly. The size of a clone is reported for some rows only, either as once, few or many, or as a class for expanded clones.

>TRBJ1-5|NA|TRBV29-1|few
TGCAGCGTTGGACAGGTGTCTAGGCAGCCCCAGCATTTT
CSVGQVSRQPQHF
>TRBJ2-5|NA|TRBV5-1|few
TGCGCCAGCAGCCCGCAGGGGGGCCTGGGCGAGACCCAGTACTTC
CASSPQGGLGETQYF
>TRBJ1-1|TRBD1|TRBV5-6|few
TGTGCCAGCAGCATCCGGGACAGGGAAAACACTGAAGCTTTCTTT
CASSIRDRENTEAFF
>TRBJ1-5|NA|TRBV20-1|NA
TGCAGTGGGGGGACGGGGAATCAGCCCCAGCATTTT
CSGGTGNQPQHF
>TRBJ1-5|TRBD1|TRBV5-6|few
TGTGCCAGCAGCTTTGGACAGGGTTGGCAGCCCCAGCATTTT
CASSFGQGWQPQHF
>TRBJ2-1|TRBD2|TRBV10-2|NA
TGCGCCAGCAGTGAGAACTCTGGACTAGGAACGTACAATGAGCAGTTCTTC
CASSENSGLGTYNEQFF
>TRBJ2-5|TRBD1|TRBV7-2|many
TGTGCCAGCAGCCCACAGGGGTCCCAAGAGACCCAGTACTTC
CASSPQGSQETQYF
>TRBJ1-1|NA|TRBV7-2|NA
TGTGCCAGCAGCTATTATAGGGGCCCACCTGAAGCTTTCTTT
CASSYYRGPPEAFF
>TRBJ2-3|NA|TRBV7-9|NA
TGTGCCAGCAGCAAACGCACAGGATTTAGCACAGATACGCAGTATTTT
CASSKRTGFSTDTQYF
>TRBJ1-2|NA|TRBV7-2|few
TGTGCCAGCACCCTTAGCCCGGGGGTGTGGATCTATGGCTACACCTTC
CASTLSPGVWIYGYTF
>TRBJ2-1|TRBD1|TRBV12-3/TRBV12-4|NA
TGTGCCAGTGCCGGGACAGGGGGGAATGAGCAGTTCTTC
CASAGTGGNEQFF
>TRBJ2-5|NA|TRBV18|few
TGTGCCAGCTCCCACACGCAAGAGACCCAGTACTTC
CASSHTQETQYF
>TRBJ1-3|NA|TRBV15|few
TGTGCCACCAGCAGAGATCTGAATATTGGAAACACCATATATTTT
CATSRDLNIGNTIYF
>TRBJ2-1|TRBD2|TRBV6-6|many
TGTGCCAGCAGTTACGCTAGCGGCAATGAGCAGTTCTTC
CASSYASGNEQFF
>TRBJ2-7|NA|TRBV20-1|many
TGCAGTGCTAGAGATTGGGAATACGAGCAGTACTTC
CSARDWEYEQYF
>TRBJ2-1|NA|TRBV20-1|few
TGCAGTGCTCCGTCCGGGGTTCATGGAGATGAGCAGTTCTTC
CSAPSGVHGDEQFF
>TRBJ2-7|TRBD1|TRBV20-1|many
TGCAGTGCTACCGACAGGGGCCCACTGCAGTACTTC
CSATDRGPLQYF
>TRBJ1-5|NA|TRBV4-2|few
TGTGCCAGCAGCCATATAAATCAGCCCCAGCATTTT
CASSHINQPQHF
>TRBJ1-1|NA|TRBV18|NA
TGTGCCAGCTCACCTGACGCGAACACTGAAGCTTTCTTT
CASSPDANTEAFF
>TRBJ1-5|NA|TRBV29-1|NA
TGCAGCGTTGAAAAGAAGGGCCCTGAGGTGAATCAGCCCCAGCATTTT
CSVEKKGPEVNQPQHF
>TRBJ1-2|NA|TRBV25-1|few
TGTGCCAGCAGTGAATATGATACTGAGAACTATGGCTACACCTTC
CASSEYDTENYGYTF
>TRBJ1-6|NA|TRBV7-9|few
TGTGCCAGCAGCTTAGATGCGGATTCACCCCTCCACTTT
CASSLDADSPLHF
>TRBJ2-1|TRBD1|TRBV11-2|once
TGTGCCAGCAGCCCCTGGGACAGCTACAATGAGCAGTTCTTC
CASSPWDSYNEQFF
>TRBJ2-3|TRBD1|TRBV7-9|few
TGTGCCAGCAGCAATACAGGGGGCACAGATACGCAGTATTTT
CASSNTGGTDTQYF
>TRBJ1-1|NA|TRBV4-2|many
TGTGCCAGCAGCCCTCACAGGGAGGCTGAAGCTTTCTTT
CASSPHREAEAFF